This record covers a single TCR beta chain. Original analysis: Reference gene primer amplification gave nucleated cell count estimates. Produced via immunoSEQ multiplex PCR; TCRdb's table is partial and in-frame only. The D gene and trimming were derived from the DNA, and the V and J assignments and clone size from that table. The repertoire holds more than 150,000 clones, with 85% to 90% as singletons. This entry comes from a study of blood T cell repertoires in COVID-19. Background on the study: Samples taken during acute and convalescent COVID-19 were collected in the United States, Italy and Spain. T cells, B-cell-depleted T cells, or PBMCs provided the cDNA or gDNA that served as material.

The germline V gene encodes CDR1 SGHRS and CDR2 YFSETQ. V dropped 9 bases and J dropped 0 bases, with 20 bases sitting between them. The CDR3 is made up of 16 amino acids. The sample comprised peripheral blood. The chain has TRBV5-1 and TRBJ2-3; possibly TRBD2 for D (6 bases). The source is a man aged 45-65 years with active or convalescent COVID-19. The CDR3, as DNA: TGCGCCACCGCTCCGCTTAGTGGGACTAGCACAGATACGCAGTATTTT. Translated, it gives CATAPLSGTSTDTQYF.